This TCR beta chain was sequenced in a study of T cells in Graves' hyperthyroidism and ophthalmopathy. This clonotype was seen only a few times. RNA transcripts yielded amplified TCR beta CDR3 regions. First-round RT-PCR of the TCR CDR3 relied on the HTBI primer set. TCRdb analysed the multiplex PCR reads with MiXCR anew, one entry per CDR3 protein. This table has 250,000 to 300,000 distinct CDR3 sequences, roughly 15% appearing once. Patients having uncontrolled infection, another autoimmune disease, pregnancy or lactation were not included. In making diagnoses, clinical symptoms, serum thyroxine and TRAb, thyroid ultrasound and orbital computed tomography were all used. PBMCs were sourced from more than 9 ml fresh peripheral blood. V lost 0 bases to trimming and J lost 8 bases, with 13 bases between them. Germline V CDR1 and CDR2: MNHEY, SMNVEV (reference sequence). The CDR3 extends over 15 amino acids.

The TCR was taken from a woman aged 40 to 50 with Graves' hyperthyroidism that later progressed to Graves' ophthalmopathy. The sequenced material came from blood. The J gene is TRBJ2-2, the V gene TRBV27; TRBD1 might be the D (6 bases). The DNA for the CDR3 is TGTGCCAGCAGTTTATCACCCGCAGGGGAGGGGGAGCTGTTTTTT. This gives the protein CASSLSPAGEGELFF.